The T cell receptor beta chain under discussion was sequenced for a study of cytomegalovirus exposure and HLA in healthy donors. Study-wide points: It was about 150 TCR beta chains that were listed as cytomegalovirus-associated. A later analysis reported that several of the most significant clusters appeared to be linked to common viral pathogens, among them Epstein-Barr virus.

This CDR3 region has 15 residues. The V gene end was trimmed by 0 bases and the J gene end by 7 bases; junction bases not matched to a gene: 9. CDR1 SGHAT and CDR2 FQNNGV come from the germline V gene. The PCR employed 60 Vbeta primers together with 13 Jbeta primers. Sequencing used immunoSEQ multiplex PCR; TCRdb keeps in-frame clones, though not all of them. The profile covers 55,000 to 80,000 clones, with about 80% appearing a single time and roughly 7.7% taken by the ten largest. In the case of this clone: Its antigen is not identified.

The sample consisted of PBMCs. This chain uses TRBV11-2 with TRBJ2-7, with 7 bases identical to TRBD1. The TCR was taken from a man between 60 and 75 years old in good health and CMV-seropositive. The chain's CDR3 is CASSLETGRSGEQYF. DNA for the CDR3: TGTGCCAGCAGCTTAGAGACAGGGAGATCCGGAGAGCAGTACTTC.